Listed here are 25 T cell receptor beta chains from one sample, sequenced in a study of shared clonotypes between healthy human individuals. TCRdb's table, derived via immunoSEQ multiplex PCR, lists solely in-frame clones and lacks some. The sample holds 1,400,000 or so clones, around 98.5% seen once. The sequenced material came from naive CD4+ T cells sorted from blood. Subset specified: CD45RA+ positively selected. The receptors were sampled from a man under 40 in good health.

The rearrangement links TRBV7-7 to TRBJ2-1; D is perhaps TRBD2 (6 bases). The CDR3 is 16 amino acids. CDR1 SSHAT and CDR2 FNYEAQ come from the germline V gene (reference sequence). Deletions cut 6 bases from V and 1 base from J, with 16 bases between. The DNA for the CDR3 is TGTGCCAGCAGTCTTGGGGAGGTGGGGTCCTACAATGAGCAGTTCTTC. Protein product: CASSLGEVGSYNEQFF.

The rearrangement links TRBV18 to TRBJ2-3; a possible D gene is TRBD1 (5 bases). The germline gives CDR1 KGHSH, CDR2 LQKENI. With 4 bases removed from V and 0 bases from J, the gap between germline ends came to 8 bases. The CDR3 has 14 amino acids. CDR3 region: CASSQTDSTDTQYF. The DNA of the CDR3 is TGTGCCAGCTCACAGACAGATAGCACAGATACGCAGTATTTT.

This clone was found once. The chain employs TRBV18 and TRBJ1-1; TRBD1 agrees at 12 bases. The CDR3 sequence is 16 residues long. With 6 bases clipped from V and 3 bases from J, the junction kept 8 bases outside the gene matches. Germline V gives CDR1 KGHSH, CDR2 LQKENI. The CDR3 sequence is CASSLKGQGAYTEAFF. In nucleotides, the CDR3 is TGTGCCAGCTCGCTCAAGGGACAGGGGGCGTACACTGAAGCTTTCTTT.

The V call is TRBV7-8, the J call TRBJ2-1, with no clear D. The CDR3 totals 16 residues. The V gene's germline CDR1 is SGHVS and CDR2 FQNEAQ. Between the trimmed V and J ends, which lost 5 bases and 4 bases, there was a span of 18 bases. The CDR3 nucleotides are TGTGCCAGCAGCGCCCGAGACGGCACCGCTTACAATGAGCAGTTCTTC. Translated: CASSARDGTAYNEQFF.

This clone has just one count. This chain connects TRBV28 to TRBJ2-1, with D maybe TRBD1 (5 bases). The CDR3 length is 15 residues. Germline V gene lookup returns CDR1 MDHEN and CDR2 SYDVKM. Trimming took off 5 bases at V and 9 bases at J, with 20 bases between the two ends. The CDR3 DNA reads TGTGCCAGCAGTAGGCCATCCGCAGGGCTAGGTGAGCAGTTCTTC. Protein: CASSRPSAGLGEQFF.

The chain is built from TRBV10-1 and TRBJ2-7; no clear D. CDR1 is WNHNN and CDR2 is SYGVQD in the germline V gene (reference sequence). The V end was cut by 7 bases, the J end by 1 base, with 14 bases between. The CDR3 consists of 14 residues. CDR3 residues: CASNTPIPSYEQYF. The CDR3 DNA reads TGCGCCAGCAATACTCCTATACCTTCCTACGAGCAGTACTTC.

The chain combines TRBV15 with TRBJ1-4; D ambiguous. The V end was cut by 0 bases, the J end by 8 bases, with 16 bases between. This CDR3 comprises 16 residues. Germline V gene data show CDR1 as LNHNV and CDR2 as YYDKDF (reference sequence). CDR3 coding DNA: TGTGCCACCAGCAGAGATCGGCGCAGCCCGAGGGAAAAACTGTTTTTT. This sequence encodes CATSRDRRSPREKLFF.

This rearrangement joins TRBV6-6 to TRBJ1-1, with a tentative D call TRBD1 (6 bases). This CDR3 is 11 amino acids long. Germline CDR1 is MNHNY and CDR2 is SVGAGI (reference sequence). Trimming pared 6 bases from V and 7 bases from J, leaving 9 bases between. CDR3 in DNA: TGTGCCAGCAGCCGACAGGTTGAAGCTTTCTTT. Amino acid sequence: CASSRQVEAFF.

The genes are TRBV7-8 and TRBJ2-1, with 8 bases that match TRBD2. J was trimmed by 3 bases and V by 5 bases; bases with no gene match: 6. CDR1 SGHVS and CDR2 FQNEAQ come from the germline V gene. There are 15 residues in the CDR3. CDR3 coding DNA: TGTGCCAGCAGCAATAGCGGGAATCTCTACAATGAGCAGTTCTTC. Encoded protein: CASSNSGNLYNEQFF.

The chain carries TRBV18 and TRBJ2-7; possibly TRBD1 for D (7 bases). The CDR3 is 18 amino acids. Trimming cost V 1 base and J 3 bases, with 22 bases left between them. Germline V lookup: CDR1 KGHSH, CDR2 LQKENI. CDR3 DNA: TGTGCCAGCTCACCACGCACCTACGCGGGACAGCGAGACTACGAGCAGTACTTC. Its translation is CASSPRTYAGQRDYEQYF.

V gene TRBV30 combines with J gene TRBJ2-3; D uncertain. Germline V gives CDR1 GTSNPN, CDR2 SVGIG (reference sequence). Trimming cost V 0 bases and J 8 bases, with 12 bases left between them. This CDR3 comprises 13 residues. CDR3 protein: CAWSVAPPVTQYF. The CDR3 DNA follows: TGTGCCTGGAGTGTAGCGCCTCCAGTTACGCAGTATTTT.

V gene TRBV27 combines with J gene TRBJ2-7; D is perhaps TRBD1 or TRBD2 (5 bases each). Trimming removed 4 bases at V and 3 bases at J, with 19 bases between. In germline, CDR1 is MNHEY, CDR2 SMNVEV (reference sequence). CDR3 length: 16 amino acids. DNA for the CDR3: TGTGCCAGCAGTTCTCCTCGGGGCGATACATACTACGAGCAGTACTTC. It yields the protein CASSSPRGDTYYEQYF.

The chain has TRBV5-1 and TRBJ2-7; maybe TRBD1 (5 bases). Germline V gives CDR1 SGHRS, CDR2 YFSETQ. The CDR3 length is 14 residues. V was pared by 4 bases and J by 2 bases, with 13 bases between. CDR3 sequence: CASSVRGSTYEQYF. CDR3 bases: TGCGCCAGCAGCGTTAGGGGCTCTACCTACGAGCAGTACTTC.

As DNA, the CDR3 is TGTGCCAGCAGTTACATACCAGGACAGGGAAACGGCTACACCTTC. Residues: CASSYIPGQGNGYTF. The V call is TRBV6-6, the J call TRBJ1-2, with 8 positions matching TRBD1. Germline trimming cut 2 bases from V and 8 bases from J; bases unmatched to any gene: 10. This CDR3 is built from 15 residues. Per germline, CDR1 MNHNY and CDR2 SVGAGI (reference sequence).

This clone was seen a single time. The rearrangement links TRBV21-1 to TRBJ2-1; the table's D gene call, TRBD1, was not cross checked with the DNA. TRBV21-1 is termed a pseudogene. There are 12 residues in the CDR3. The CDR3 region has the DNA TGTGCCAGCAGTCCCCCTGACAGGGAAGAGTTCTTC. Residues: CASSPPDREEFF.

The V call is TRBV25-1, the J call TRBJ2-7; D may match TRBD1 or TRBD2 (5 bases each). V was cut by 3 bases and J by 4 bases, with 16 bases left in between. Germline values: CDR1 MGHDK, CDR2 SYGVNS. CDR3 size: 15 residues. This CDR3 reads CASSDRDLLEYEQYF. The CDR3 region has the DNA TGTGCCAGCAGTGACAGGGACCTGCTCGAGTACGAGCAGTACTTC.

V usage is TRBV30 and J usage is TRBJ1-2; D possibly corresponds to TRBD1 (6 bases). The germline CDR1 and CDR2 sequences are GTSNPN and SVGIG (reference sequence). The CDR3 sequence is 14 residues long. Trimming took 3 bases from V and 2 from J, leaving 13 bases between them. The CDR3 region has the DNA TGTGCCTGGAGCGGCGGGGGGGGCAACTATGGCTACACCTTC. Its translation: CAWSGGGGNYGYTF. Filled out from reference TRBV30 and TRBJ1-2, the complete variable domain reads SQTIHQWPATLVQPVGSPLSLECTVEGTSNPNLYWYRQAAGRGLQLLFYSVGIGQISSEVPQNLSASRPQDRQFILSSKKLLLSDSGFYLCAWSGGGGNYGYTFGSGTRLTVV.

The rearrangement links TRBV6-1 to TRBJ2-1; the match to TRBD2 covers 9 bases. The CDR3 is made up of 15 amino acids. Trimming took 6 bases from V and 3 from J; bases not matched to a gene: 6. The germline CDR1 and CDR2 sequences are MNHNS and SASEGT. CDR3 region: CASRSLAGDYNEQFF. CDR3 nucleotide sequence: TGTGCCAGCAGAAGCTTAGCGGGGGACTACAATGAGCAGTTCTTC.

The chain joins TRBV7-9 to TRBJ2-1; 14 nucleotides align to TRBD2. This CDR3 is 17 amino acids long. CDR1 is SEHNR and CDR2 is FQNEAQ in the germline V gene (reference sequence). V gave up 4 bases and J gave up 3 bases; unmatched junction bases: 5. The CDR3 coding sequence is TGTGCCAGCAGCTCCGGGACTAGCGGGAGAAGCTACAATGAGCAGTTCTTC. It yields the protein CASSSGTSGRSYNEQFF.

The CDR3 is CSVGPSGVTYEQYF. In DNA form, the CDR3 reads TGCAGCGTTGGGCCTAGCGGGGTAACCTACGAGCAGTACTTC. V usage is TRBV29-1 and J usage is TRBJ2-7; TRBD2 matches 9 bases. After removal of 4 bases from V and 2 bases from J, the junction contained 6 bases not matched to a gene. The length of the CDR3 is 14 residues. Germline assignment: CDR1 SQVTM and CDR2 ANQGSEA.

The gene calls are TRBV28 and TRBJ2-7; 10 positions match TRBD2. This CDR3 has 14 residues. The V gene's germline CDR1 is MDHEN and CDR2 SYDVKM. V lost 6 bases to trimming and J lost 6 bases; unmatched junction nucleotides: 8. The CDR3 loop is CASSPGLAVSEQYF. The CDR3 DNA is TGTGCCAGCAGCCCTGGACTAGCGGTATCCGAGCAGTACTTC.

CDR3 in DNA: TGTGCCAGCAGTGAACTGGTGACTAGGACCATCCATCAGCCCCAGCATTTT. Translated: CASSELVTRTIHQPQHF. V and J are TRBV6-1 and TRBJ1-5; D unresolved. CDR3 length: 17 residues. V lost 2 bases to trimming and J lost 5 bases, with 19 bases between them. Germline CDR1 is MNHNS and CDR2 is SASEGT.

The chain combines TRBV5-5 with TRBJ1-5, with D unresolved. The CDR3 runs 13 residues. Germline V lookup: CDR1 SGHKS, CDR2 YYEKEE (reference sequence). The V end lost 0 bases, the J end lost 7 bases, and 8 bases lay between the germline ends. The CDR3 region is CASSLGNEQPQHF. CDR3 in DNA: TGTGCCAGCAGCTTGGGGAATGAACAGCCCCAGCATTTT.

Here the CDR3 DNA reads TGTGCCAGCAGCTTGGAGGAGCGGGACACTGAAGCTTTCTTT. As protein: CASSLEERDTEAFF. The chain employs TRBV4-2 and TRBJ1-1, with D uncertain. CDR1 is LGHNA and CDR2 is YNFKEQ in the germline V gene. The V and J ends lost 5 bases and 3 bases respectively, with 13 bases between them. The CDR3 covers 14 residues.

On this clone: Within the sample, other DNA sequences also encode this same CDR3. The V call is TRBV7-2, the J call TRBJ2-7; D is uncertain. This CDR3 contains 12 residues. The V end was cut by 5 bases, the J end by 1 base, with 6 bases between. CDR1 is SGHTA and CDR2 is FQGNSA in the germline V gene. The CDR3 reads CASSANSYEQYF. In DNA form, the CDR3 reads TGTGCCAGCAGCGCTAATTCCTACGAGCAGTACTTC.